Below are 5 T cell receptor beta chains sequenced from a single sample in a study of beta chain features in type 1 diabetes. Since all of the isolated RNA was reverse transcribed, expressed TCRB transcripts were what got sequenced. The method was immunoSEQ multiplex PCR; TCRdb's version includes in-frame clones alone and lacks a portion of them. In the table there are some 40,000 clones, 49% of which are singletons. Input material: central memory CD4+ T cells from blood. The receptors here all came from a woman younger than 30 in good health.

The genes are TRBV10-3 and TRBJ2-6; D not certain. The germline V gene encodes CDR1 ENHRY and CDR2 SYGVKD. The CDR3 covers 16 residues. Trimming took off 3 bases at V and 0 bases at J, with 9 bases between the two ends. CDR3 region: CAISDLGSSGANVLTF. CDR3 DNA: TGTGCCATCAGTGATCTTGGCAGCTCTGGGGCCAACGTCCTGACTTTC.

The chain employs TRBV30 and TRBJ2-1; 10 bases match TRBD2. From germline, CDR1 is GTSNPN and CDR2 SVGIG (reference sequence). The V gene end was trimmed by 7 bases and the J gene end by 4 bases; junction bases not matched to a gene: 7. This CDR3 is built from 14 residues. As DNA, the CDR3 is TGTGCCTACCAACTAGCGGGACGGTACAATGAGCAGTTCTTC. Translated, it gives CAYQLAGRYNEQFF. The variable domain in full, completed from reference TRBV30 and TRBJ2-1, reads SQTIHQWPATLVQPVGSPLSLECTVEGTSNPNLYWYRQAAGRGLQLLFYSVGIGQISSEVPQNLSASRPQDRQFILSSKKLLLSDSGFYLCAYQLAGRYNEQFFGPGTRLTVL.

V and J are TRBV10-3 and TRBJ2-3; 11 bases fit TRBD2. V lost 4 bases, J lost 0 bases, and 0 bases stayed unmatched. The CDR3 is made up of 15 amino acids. In germline, CDR1 is ENHRY, CDR2 SYGVKD. The CDR3 DNA reads as TGTGCCATCAGTGGGACTAGCGGGAGCACAGATACGCAGTATTTT. Translated: CAISGTSGSTDTQYF.

The rearrangement uses TRBV5-1 and TRBJ1-3; D might be TRBD1 (6 bases). V was pared by 3 bases and J by 7 bases, with 20 bases between. CDR3 length equals 16 residues. Germline-derived CDR1 and CDR2 are SGHRS and YFSETQ. Written as DNA, the CDR3 is TGCGCCAGCAGCTCATCGGGGGGCGCAAACTGGAACACCATATATTTT. This translates into CASSSSGGANWNTIYF.

The gene calls are TRBV29-1 and TRBJ2-2; no clear D gene. Germline V gives CDR1 SQVTM, CDR2 ANQGSEA. This CDR3 comprises 12 residues. V shed 4 bases and J shed 8 bases, with 11 bases lying between them. CDR3 protein: CSVVTGSGELFF. DNA for the CDR3: TGCAGCGTTGTAACCGGGTCGGGGGAGCTGTTTTTT.